This T cell receptor beta chain was sequenced in a study of blood T cells in healthy people across ages. Study conclusions and caveats: Roughly linearly, TCR beta diversity per million T cells fell as age increased. Relative to aged donors, long-lived donors carried more naive CD4+ cells and displayed higher diversity.

The authors ran a second PCR of about 7 to 12 cycles using a sample-barcoded 5' primer and a J-beta primer mix. Every individual sample yielded 3 million or more paired-end reads (each containing CDR3). Each CDR3 protein is one row after TCRdb ran MiXCR on the 5' RACE reads. The data contain about 1,000,000 distinct CDR3 sequences, 35% to 55% of them singletons. A note on this clonotype: The antigen remains undetermined.

This CDR3 is 14 amino acids long. The germline V gene encodes CDR1 MNHNY and CDR2 SVGAGI (reference sequence). V gene TRBV6-6 combines with J gene TRBJ2-4; D is possibly TRBD1 or TRBD2 (7 bases each). The assigned J gene may be wrong: the sequence end matches TRBJ2-7 better. This TCR was sampled from an older woman in good health. Sequencing used blood. The CDR3 sequence is CASGPTGRAYEQYF. In DNA form, the CDR3 reads TGTGCCAGCGGACCGACAGGGAGGGCCTACGAGCAGTACTTC.